The next 32 T cell receptor beta chains were all read from a single sample in a study of blood T cell repertoires in COVID-19. Here immunoSEQ multiplex PCR was the method, and the copy in TCRdb shows in-frame clones only, minus some. The sample records 130,000 to 150,000 clones, approximately 86% being singletons. Sequencing was performed on peripheral blood. The origin of the receptors is a man between 65 and 85 years old with acute or convalescent COVID-19.

The rearrangement links TRBV18 to TRBJ2-7; TRBD1 matches 8 bases. V dropped 0 bases and J dropped 7; count of bases not matched to a gene: 8. In germline, CDR1 is KGHSH, CDR2 LQKENI. The CDR3 covers 15 residues. The CDR3 spells CASSPPSRGQEEQYF. The CDR3 DNA sequence: TGTGCCAGCTCACCACCTAGCAGGGGGCAGGAGGAGCAGTACTTC.

This sequence joins TRBV6-1 and TRBJ2-1, with 14 bases lining up with TRBD2. V shed 4 bases, J shed 2 bases, and the junction held 4 bases outside the gene matches. Germline CDR1 and CDR2: MNHNS and SASEGT. CDR3 length: 17 amino acids. DNA of the CDR3: TGTGCCAGCAGTGCTAGACTAGCGGGGGGGCCCTACAATGAGCAGTTCTTC. Amino acid sequence: CASSARLAGGPYNEQFF.

V usage is TRBV2 and J usage is TRBJ1-2; D is uncertain. This CDR3 has 12 residues. V shed 6 bases and J shed 5 bases, with 10 bases lying between them. Germline CDR1 and CDR2: SNHLY and FYNNEI. The CDR3: CASSAETYGYTF. The CDR3, as DNA: TGTGCCAGCAGCGCAGAGACATATGGCTACACCTTC. Together with reference TRBV2 and TRBJ1-2, the CDR3 gives the full variable domain: EPEVTQTPSHQVTQMGQEVILRCVPISNHLYFYWYRQILGQKVEFLVSFYNNEISEKSEIFDDQFSVERPDGSNFTLKIRSTKLEDSAMYFCASSAETYGYTFGSGTRLTVV.

The chain recombines TRBV10-2 with TRBJ2-1, with 9 bases that match TRBD2. J lost 6 bases, V lost 4 bases, and 10 bases had no gene match. CDR3 size: 16 residues. Germline CDR1 and CDR2: WSHSY and SAAADI. This CDR3 reads CASSGQFFSGSNEQFF. Here the CDR3 DNA reads TGCGCCAGCAGTGGACAGTTTTTTAGCGGGAGCAATGAGCAGTTCTTC.

This clone has just a few counts. The gene calls are TRBV7-8 and TRBJ2-3, with 8 bases matching TRBD1. V shed 5 bases, J shed 12 bases, and the junction held 10 bases outside the gene matches. This CDR3 has 13 amino acids. Germline CDR1 is SGHVS and CDR2 is FQNEAQ. CDR3 protein: CASSPPGGAPQYF. CDR3 coding DNA: TGTGCCAGCAGCCCCCCAGGGGGCGCACCTCAGTATTTT.

The chain has TRBV10-1 and TRBJ2-7, with 9 positions matching TRBD1. This CDR3 is built from 15 residues. The ends lost 0 bases at V and 5 bases at J; junction bases unmatched: 5. Germline V CDR1 and CDR2: WNHNN, SYGVQD (reference sequence). The CDR3 protein is CASSESDRGLDEQYF. As DNA, the CDR3 is TGCGCCAGCAGTGAGTCGGACAGGGGTTTGGACGAGCAGTACTTC.

This clone came up a few times. The V call is TRBV25-1, the J call TRBJ1-3; D perhaps matches TRBD1 (6 bases). The V gene lost 3 bases and the J gene lost 3 bases, with 12 bases spanning the gap. Per germline, CDR1 MGHDK and CDR2 SYGVNS. This CDR3 is built from 15 residues. The CDR3 DNA follows: TGTGCCAGCAGTGACGGAGGGGGGGGTGGAAACACCATATATTTT. Residues: CASSDGGGGGNTIYF.

V and J are TRBV19 and TRBJ1-2; no clear D. The CDR3 runs to 14 residues. Germline lookup yields CDR1 LNHDA and CDR2 SQIVND (reference sequence). Trimming left V 5 bases short and J 4 bases short, with 14 bases between. This CDR3 reads CASSGRGWSYGYTF. DNA of the CDR3: TGTGCCAGTAGTGGTCGGGGATGGAGCTATGGCTACACCTTC.

This chain connects TRBV18 to TRBJ2-2, with TRBD1 identical over 8 bases. Germline trimming cut 0 bases from V and 4 bases from J; bases unmatched to any gene: 4. The CDR3 totals 16 residues. Germline V lookup: CDR1 KGHSH, CDR2 LQKENI. The CDR3 region is CASSPPNRGSTGELFF. The CDR3 coding sequence is TGTGCCAGCTCACCACCGAACAGGGGGAGCACCGGGGAGCTGTTTTTT.

The chain uses TRBV3-1 (or the pseudogene TRBV3-2) and TRBJ2-2, with 7 positions matching TRBD2. Germline V gene lookup returns CDR1 LGHDT and CDR2 YNNKEL (reference sequence). The V gene end was trimmed by 4 bases and the J gene end by 14 bases; junction bases not matched to a gene: 16. This CDR3 is built from 15 residues. The CDR3 nucleotides read TGTGCCAGCAGCCCAGGTTCTATCGGGGGGACGTTCCTGTTTTTT. It is translated as CASSPGSIGGTFLFF.

This clone occurred once. CDR3 sequence (DNA): TGTGCCAGCAGCTTAAGGAGCAGTTCTAACTATGGCTACACCTTC. Protein sequence: CASSLRSSSNYGYTF. The rearrangement links TRBV11-2 to TRBJ1-2; D gene uncertain. Trimming removed 2 bases from V and 0 bases from J, with 10 bases in between. CDR3 length: 15 residues. Germline CDR1 reads SGHAT; CDR2 reads FQNNGV.

The chain carries TRBV2 and TRBJ1-5, with TRBD1 matching 10 bases. The CDR3 runs to 15 residues. Germline CDR1 and CDR2: SNHLY and FYNNEI. Trimming cost V 7 bases and J 1 base; bases outside gene matches: 4. The CDR3 DNA reads as TGTGCCAGCATGGACAGGGGGGGGAGCAATCAGCCCCAGCATTTT. As protein: CASMDRGGSNQPQHF.

This chain joins TRBV6-1 and TRBJ2-5; D gene uncertain. V shed 5 bases and J shed 5 bases, with 12 bases lying between them. CDR3 length: 13 residues. Germline assignment: CDR1 MNHNS and CDR2 SASEGT. As DNA, the CDR3 is TGTGCCAGCAGTTCTGGAGCGACCGAGACCCAGTACTTC. Translating it yields CASSSGATETQYF.

This sequence joins TRBV7-6 and TRBJ2-2, with 8 nucleotides matching TRBD1. This CDR3 is built from 17 residues. Germline V gives CDR1 SGHVS, CDR2 FNYEAQ. The junction had 11 bases not matched to a gene; V was cut back by 1 base and J by 7 bases. The CDR3 spells CASSLEAGGARGGELFF. CDR3 nucleotide sequence: TGTGCCAGCAGCTTAGAGGCAGGGGGCGCAAGGGGCGGGGAGCTGTTTTTT.

V usage is TRBV13 and J usage is TRBJ2-7; TRBD1 matches at 8 bases. Germline-derived CDR1 and CDR2 are PRHDT and FYEKMQ (reference sequence). Germline trimming cut 2 bases from V and 3 bases from J; bases unmatched to any gene: 3. This CDR3 comprises 14 residues. This CDR3 is CASSLPGGSYEQYF. The DNA for the CDR3 is TGTGCCAGCAGCTTACCAGGGGGCAGCTACGAGCAGTACTTC.

This chain links TRBV6-5 with TRBJ1-5; TRBD1 matches at 7 bases. Trimming took 10 bases from V and 4 from J; bases not matched to a gene: 10. The CDR3 sequence is 14 residues long. Looked up from germline, CDR1 is MNHEY and CDR2 is SVGAGI. The CDR3 DNA is TGTGCCACCGCGCGACAGGGAAGGAATCAGCCCCAGCATTTT. Its translation is CATARQGRNQPQHF.

This chain links TRBV4-1 with TRBJ2-3; 8 nucleotides align to TRBD2. CDR1 MGHRA and CDR2 YSYEKL come from the germline V gene. The J segment lost 0 bases and the V segment lost 3 bases, leaving 14 bases of the junction unmatched. This CDR3 has 19 residues. The CDR3 protein is CASSQTGSTGGSSTDTQYF. In nucleotides, the CDR3 is TGCGCCAGCAGCCAGACTGGGAGTACGGGGGGGTCTAGCACAGATACGCAGTATTTT.

V and J are TRBV6-5 and TRBJ1-5; 9 nucleotides match TRBD1. There are 15 residues in the CDR3. From germline, CDR1 is MNHEY and CDR2 SVGAGI. Trimming cost V 6 bases and J 7 bases; bases outside gene matches: 10. The CDR3 nucleotides read TGTGCCAGCAGGGGGGACAGGGAAGGCGGGCAGCCCCAGCATTTT. Translation gives CASRGDREGGQPQHF.

V is TRBV4-1 and J is TRBJ1-4; D call uncertain. This CDR3 comprises 16 residues. The germline gives CDR1 MGHRA, CDR2 YSYEKL. V lost 4 bases and J 0 bases, leaving 12 bases between the germline ends. The chain's CDR3 is CASSRAPGTTNEKLFF. The CDR3 region has the DNA TGCGCCAGCAGCCGGGCCCCCGGGACAACTAATGAAAAACTGTTTTTT.

This clone was seen a single time. J is TRBJ2-3 and V is TRBV24-1, with 14 nucleotides matching TRBD2. Germline values: CDR1 KGHDR, CDR2 SFDVKD. The V segment lost 5 bases and the J segment 0 bases; nucleotides outside the gene matches: 3. The CDR3 sequence is 17 residues long. CDR3 sequence reads: CATSARTSGRSTDTQYF. DNA of the CDR3: TGTGCCACCAGTGCCAGGACTAGCGGGAGGAGCACAGATACGCAGTATTTT.

This clone was seen a single time. The V call is TRBV6-6, the J call TRBJ2-1, with TRBD2 matching 9 bases. V lost 0 bases and J lost 9; bases outside the gene matches: 6. CDR1 MNHNY and CDR2 SVGAGI come from the germline V gene (reference sequence). The CDR3 covers 15 residues. The CDR3 DNA is TGTGCCAGCAGTTACTCTAGCGGGAGTGGGAGTGAGCAGTTCTTC. It codes for CASSYSSGSGSEQFF.

The gene calls are TRBV5-1 and TRBJ1-1; D is unresolved. V was trimmed by 0 bases and J by 2 bases, leaving 8 bases between them. The CDR3 has 14 amino acids. The germline V gene has CDR1 SGHRS and CDR2 YFSETQ. The CDR3 region is CASSLAVANTEAFF. For the CDR3, the DNA is TGCGCCAGCAGCTTGGCCGTGGCCAACACTGAAGCTTTCTTT.

The chain links TRBV2 to TRBJ2-7; 10 bases align to TRBD2. The V gene end was trimmed by 2 bases and the J gene end by 1 base; junction bases not matched to a gene: 2. This CDR3 has 15 residues. Germline V gene sequence: CDR1 SNHLY, CDR2 FYNNEI. The CDR3 bases are TGTGCCAGCAGTGAAAATAGCGGGAGGTCCTACGAGCAGTACTTC. Translating it yields CASSENSGRSYEQYF.

Concerning this clone: At the DNA level, this CDR3 is encoded by other sequences in the same sample as well. The CDR3 loop reads CASSELAGGYNEQFF. As DNA, the CDR3 is TGTGCCAGCAGTGAACTAGCGGGGGGGTACAATGAGCAGTTCTTC. V gene TRBV6-1 combines with J gene TRBJ2-1; TRBD2 matches 12 bases. CDR3 length: 15 amino acids. From germline, CDR1 is MNHNS and CDR2 SASEGT. Trimming took 2 bases from V and 4 from J; bases not matched to a gene: 0.

A note on this clone: In the same sample, other DNA sequences code for this CDR3. J is TRBJ1-2 and V is TRBV28; D is perhaps TRBD1 (5 bases). The V end was cut by 5 bases, the J end by 5 bases, with 9 bases between. Germline assignment: CDR1 MDHEN and CDR2 SYDVKM. CDR3 length equals 12 residues. The CDR3 loop reads CASSLGGYGYTF. The CDR3 DNA sequence: TGTGCCAGCAGTCTCGGGGGATATGGCTACACCTTC.

This chain links TRBV5-1 with TRBJ2-3, with D maybe TRBD2 (5 bases). The CDR3 runs 16 residues. Germline V gives CDR1 SGHRS, CDR2 YFSETQ. V lost 4 bases and J 0 bases, leaving 15 bases between the germline ends. CDR3 protein: CASSLELATSTDTQYF. The CDR3 region has the DNA TGCGCCAGCAGCCTGGAGCTAGCTACTAGCACAGATACGCAGTATTTT.

The rearrangement links TRBV6-1 to TRBJ1-3; TRBD1 agrees at 7 bases. The V gene's germline CDR1 is MNHNS and CDR2 SASEGT. V lost 2 bases, J lost 5 bases, and 3 bases stayed unmatched. The CDR3 is 14 residues long. In DNA, the CDR3 is TGTGCCAGCAGTGAACAGGGGGTGAGAAACACCATATATTTT. It specifies CASSEQGVRNTIYF.

This clone was picked up one time. The chain has TRBV20-1 and TRBJ2-1; perhaps TRBD1 as D (6 bases). Germline V gene data show CDR1 as DFQATT and CDR2 as SNEGSKA (reference sequence). V lost 6 bases, J lost 5 bases, and 8 bases lay in between. This CDR3 region has 11 residues. CDR3 bases: TGCAGTGCCCAGGGGCACAATGAGCAGTTCTTC. Protein sequence: CSAQGHNEQFF.

V gene TRBV7-9 combines with J gene TRBJ2-1; 8 positions agree with TRBD1. The germline gives CDR1 SEHNR, CDR2 FQNEAQ (reference sequence). V lost 4 bases to trimming and J lost 5 bases; unmatched junction nucleotides: 7. The CDR3 length is 15 residues. In DNA form, the CDR3 reads TGTGCCAGCAGCTCCTTGGGACAGGTAGACAATGAGCAGTTCTTC. Encoded protein: CASSSLGQVDNEQFF.

This clone showed up just once. The V and J genes are TRBV29-1 and TRBJ1-4, with TRBD1 identical over 10 bases. The V gene's germline CDR1 is SQVTM and CDR2 ANQGSEA. This CDR3 has 15 residues. V was pared by 5 bases and J by 4 bases, with 7 bases of the junction left unmatched. CDR3 nucleotides: TGCAGCGTTAGCCGGGACAGGGGAGTTAATGAAAAACTGTTTTTT. Translation gives CSVSRDRGVNEKLFF.

The rearrangement joins TRBV7-8 to TRBJ2-7; the D gene is possibly TRBD2 (5 bases). Germline lookup yields CDR1 SGHVS and CDR2 FQNEAQ. The CDR3 extends over 13 amino acids. Trimming stripped 1 base from V and 6 bases from J, with 10 bases between. The CDR3 spells CASSLDSVSEQYF. The CDR3 DNA reads as TGTGCCAGCAGCTTAGATAGCGTGAGCGAGCAGTACTTC.

The chain uses TRBV3-1 (or the pseudogene TRBV3-2) and TRBJ2-1; possibly TRBD1 for D (6 bases). This CDR3 spans 16 amino acids. Germline-derived CDR1 and CDR2 are LGHDT and YNNKEL (reference sequence). The V gene lost 2 bases and the J gene lost 5 bases, with 16 bases spanning the gap. The CDR3 protein is CASSQIGLQGNNEQFF. CDR3 DNA: TGTGCCAGCAGCCAAATTGGACTCCAGGGGAACAATGAGCAGTTCTTC.